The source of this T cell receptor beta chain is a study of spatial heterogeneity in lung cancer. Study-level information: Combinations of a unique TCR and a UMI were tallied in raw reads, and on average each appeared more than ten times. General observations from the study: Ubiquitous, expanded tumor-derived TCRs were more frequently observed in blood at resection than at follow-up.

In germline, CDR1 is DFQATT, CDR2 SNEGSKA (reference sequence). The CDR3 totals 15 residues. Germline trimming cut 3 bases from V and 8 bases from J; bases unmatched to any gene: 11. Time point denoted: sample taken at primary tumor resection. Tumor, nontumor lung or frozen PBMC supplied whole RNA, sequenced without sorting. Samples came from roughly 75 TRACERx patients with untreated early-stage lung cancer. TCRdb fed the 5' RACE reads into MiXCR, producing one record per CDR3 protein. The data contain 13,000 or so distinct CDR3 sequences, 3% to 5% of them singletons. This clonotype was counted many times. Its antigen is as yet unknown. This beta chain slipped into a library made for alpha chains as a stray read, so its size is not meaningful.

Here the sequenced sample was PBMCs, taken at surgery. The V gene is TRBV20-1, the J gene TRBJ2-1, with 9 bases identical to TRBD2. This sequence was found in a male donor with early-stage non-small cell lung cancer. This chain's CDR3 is CSARLAGLPQDEQFF. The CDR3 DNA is TGCAGTGCTAGGCTAGCGGGATTACCTCAAGATGAGCAGTTCTTC.